This TCR beta chain was identified in a study of graft-versus-host responses after intestinal transplantation. About the research overall: Transplant recipients had multivisceral, liver-intestinal, or isolated intestinal grafts. The recipients all started with anti-thymocyte globulin induction and then took tacrolimus and steroids for 3 to 4 years. General study results and limits: GvH clones were found in recipient marrow; some appeared first in ileum or blood.

This table comes from immunoSEQ multiplex PCR, and its TCRdb copy is limited to in-frame clones, with some not included. In the table there are over 70,000 clones, roughly four fifths of which are singletons. V trimming: 0 bases; J trimming: 6 bases; junction bases outside the gene matches: 6. The CDR3 length is 15 residues. Germline CDR1 reads SEHNR; CDR2 reads FQNEAQ (reference sequence). This clone was found once. Its antigen is not identified. The origin of this receptor is a human donor who received an intestinal transplant. The specimen comprised unstimulated CD8+ T cells sorted from spleen or lymph node cells, sampled before intestinal transplant. The V call is TRBV7-9, the J call TRBJ2-7; 9 nucleotides align to TRBD2. CDR3 region: CASSLAASGVGEQYF. The DNA of the CDR3 is TGTGCCAGCAGCTTAGCGGCTAGCGGGGTTGGCGAGCAGTACTTC.